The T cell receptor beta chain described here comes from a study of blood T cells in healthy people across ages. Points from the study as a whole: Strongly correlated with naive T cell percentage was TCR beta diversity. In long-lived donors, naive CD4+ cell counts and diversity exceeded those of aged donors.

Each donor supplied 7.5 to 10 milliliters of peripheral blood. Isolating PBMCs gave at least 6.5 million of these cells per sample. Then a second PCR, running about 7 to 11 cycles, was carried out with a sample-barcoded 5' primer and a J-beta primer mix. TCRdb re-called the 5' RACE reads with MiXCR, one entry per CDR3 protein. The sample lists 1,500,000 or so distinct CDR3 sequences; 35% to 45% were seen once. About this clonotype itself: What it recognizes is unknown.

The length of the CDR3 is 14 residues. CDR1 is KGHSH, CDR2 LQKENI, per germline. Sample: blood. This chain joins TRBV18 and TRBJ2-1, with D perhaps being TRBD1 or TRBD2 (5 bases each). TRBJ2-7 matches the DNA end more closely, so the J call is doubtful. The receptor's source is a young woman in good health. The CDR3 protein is CASSPPGTYYEQYF. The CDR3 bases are TGTGCCAGCTCACCGCCGGGGACGTACTACGAGCAGTACTTC.